The clone carrying this T cell receptor beta chain appeared a single time. Its specificity is unknown. The sample comes from a study of vaccination effects on CD4 cells after COVID-19. In the study overall: Before any sequencing was done, the ViraFEST assay used viral peptide pools to expand antigen-specific CD4+ T cells. Either the mRNA-1273 or the BNT162b2 vaccine was given to participants as two doses.

Culture lasted 10 days before CD4+ T cell isolation. Vaccine recipients had no previous SARS-CoV-2 infection; their nucleocapsid antibodies were negative. Half-medium exchanges with IL-2 medium took place on days 3 and 7. The protocol was immunoSEQ multiplex PCR, while the TCRdb copy is restricted to in-frame clones and leaves out a portion. The table has about 76,000 clones, 70% to 80% seen once; the top ten hold 2% to 2.5%. The clonotype originates from a human donor who received a COVID-19 vaccine. Sequencing used CD4+ T cells from PBMCs cultured without peptide, obtained before COVID-19 vaccination.

Written as DNA, the CDR3 is TGTGCCAGCAGCTTCGGGCCGAGTACAGATACGCAGTATTTT. This codes for CASSFGPSTDTQYF. The chain employs TRBV7-3 and TRBJ2-3; D is unresolved. The CDR3 length is 14 residues. V lost 3 bases and J lost 3, with 10 bases in between. Germline values: CDR1 SGHTA, CDR2 FQGTGA.